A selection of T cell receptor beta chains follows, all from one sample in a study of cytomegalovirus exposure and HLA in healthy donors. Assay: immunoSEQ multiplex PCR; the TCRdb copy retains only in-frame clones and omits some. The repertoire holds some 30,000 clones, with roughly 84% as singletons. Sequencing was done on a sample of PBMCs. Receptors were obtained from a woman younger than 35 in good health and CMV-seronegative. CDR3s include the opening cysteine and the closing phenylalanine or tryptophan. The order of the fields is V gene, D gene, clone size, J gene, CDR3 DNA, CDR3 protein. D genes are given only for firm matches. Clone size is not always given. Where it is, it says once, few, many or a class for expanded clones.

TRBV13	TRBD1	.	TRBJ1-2	TGTGCCAGCAGCCTACGGACAGGAAACTATGGCTACACCTTC	CASSLRTGNYGYTF
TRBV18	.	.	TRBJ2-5	TGTGCCAGTTCGGGACTGCAAGAGACCCAGTACTTC	CASSGLQETQYF
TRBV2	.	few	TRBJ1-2	TGTGCCAGCAGTGAACTTGTGGGCTACCCCTTC	CASSELVGYPF
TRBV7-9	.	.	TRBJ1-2	TGTGCCAGCAGCTTAGCTTCAGGAAACTATGGCTACACCTTC	CASSLASGNYGYTF
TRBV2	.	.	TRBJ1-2	TGTGCCAGCAGTGAACTACGGGGTGAGGGCTACACCTTC	CASSELRGEGYTF
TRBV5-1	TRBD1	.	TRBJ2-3	TGCGCCAGCAGCCCTGGACAGGCAGCAGATACGCAGTATTTT	CASSPGQAADTQYF
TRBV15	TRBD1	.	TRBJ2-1	TGTGCCACCAGCGCCCATCTACCGGGACAGGGAGACAATGAGCAGTTCTTC	CATSAHLPGQGDNEQFF
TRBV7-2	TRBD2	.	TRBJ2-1	TGTGCCAGCAGCTGGACGGGGGGCTCCTACAATGAGCAGTTCTTC	CASSWTGGSYNEQFF
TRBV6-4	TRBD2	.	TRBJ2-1	TGTGCCAGCAGTGACTCAACTAGCGGGAGCAATGAGCAGTTCTTC	CASSDSTSGSNEQFF
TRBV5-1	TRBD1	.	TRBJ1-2	TGCGCCAGCAGCTTGGGAGGGGGCGCGGACTATGGCTACACCTTC	CASSLGGGADYGYTF
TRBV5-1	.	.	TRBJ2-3	TGCGCCAGCAGCTTATTAGCGGCCACAGATACGCAGTATTTT	CASSLLAATDTQYF
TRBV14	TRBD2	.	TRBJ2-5	TGTGCCAGCAGTCGCACTCCCGTTCTAGCGGGAGTTGGGGAGACCCAGTACTTC	CASSRTPVLAGVGETQYF
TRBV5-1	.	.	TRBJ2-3	TGCGCCAGCAGCTTGCCTAGCGACGCAGATACGCAGTATTTT	CASSLPSDADTQYF
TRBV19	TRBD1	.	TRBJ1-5	TGTGCCAGCCAGACAGGGGTTGGCAATCAGCCCCAGCATTTT	CASQTGVGNQPQHF
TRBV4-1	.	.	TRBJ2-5	TGCGCCAGCAGCCAAGGCGGGCTAGTAAAGACCCAGTACTTC	CASSQGGLVKTQYF
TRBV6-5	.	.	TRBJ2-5	TGTGCCAGCAGTTACGGGCGGGATGCGTACTTC	CASSYGRDAYF
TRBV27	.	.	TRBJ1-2	TGTGCCAGCAGTTCCTCTTCAGGGCAGGGCTACACCTTC	CASSSSSGQGYTF
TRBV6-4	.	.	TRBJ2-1	TGTGCCAGCAGTGACTCGGGGGGTGAGCAGTTCTTC	CASSDSGGEQFF
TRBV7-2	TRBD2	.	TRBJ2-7	TGTGCCAGCAGCTTAGCGGTGGCTAGCGGGAGTTTATCCTACGAGCAGTACTTC	CASSLAVASGSLSYEQYF
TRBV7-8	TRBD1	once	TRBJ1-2	TGTGCCAGCAGCCGGGGGGGACAGGGTGAATATGGCTACACCTTC	CASSRGGQGEYGYTF
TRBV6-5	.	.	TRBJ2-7	TGTGCCAGCAGCTACTCTGGTTCCACCTCCTACGAGCAGTACTTC	CASSYSGSTSYEQYF
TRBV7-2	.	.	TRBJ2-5	TGTGCCAGCAGCTTAGAGGCGGCGGTGGAGACCCAGTACTTC	CASSLEAAVETQYF
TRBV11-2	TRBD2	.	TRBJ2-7	TGTGCCAGCAACTTGGGGGGGTCGGACTACGAGCAGTACTTC	CASNLGGSDYEQYF
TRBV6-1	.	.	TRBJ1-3	TGTGCCAGCAGTGACTATACAGGGACTGGAAACACCATATATTTT	CASSDYTGTGNTIYF
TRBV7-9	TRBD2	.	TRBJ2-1	TGTGCCAGCAGCGGCCGGGGACTAGATCGAAGATGGTACAATGAGCAGTTCTTC	CASSGRGLDRRWYNEQFF
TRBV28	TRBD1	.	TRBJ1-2	TGTGCCAGCAGCTGGACAGGGGTGAGAAGCTATGGCTACCCCTTC	CASSWTGVRSYGYPF
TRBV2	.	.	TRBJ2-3	TGTGCCAGCCGACGGGACACAGATACGCAGTATTTT	CASRRDTDTQYF
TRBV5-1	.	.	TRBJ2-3	TGCGCCAGCAGCCTCGGTTCTAGCGCTACAGATACGCAGTATTTT	CASSLGSSATDTQYF
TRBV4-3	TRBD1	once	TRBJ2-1	TGCGCCAGCAGCCCGCGGACAGGGGGCGCGCTAGCGGGTTATAATGAGCAGTTCTTC	CASSPRTGGALAGYNEQFF
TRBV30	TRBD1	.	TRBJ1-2	TGTGCCTGGAGTCGCGCAGGGGGCAGGGGGTTCGAGGGCTACACCTTC	CAWSRAGGRGFEGYTF
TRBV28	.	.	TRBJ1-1	TGTGCCAGCTTTTGGTCCCGGGATATGAACACTGAAGCTTTCTTT	CASFWSRDMNTEAFF
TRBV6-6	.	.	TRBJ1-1	TGTGCCAGCACCCCCCCGGACACTGAAGCTTTCTTT	CASTPPDTEAFF
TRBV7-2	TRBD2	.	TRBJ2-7	TGTGCCAGCAGCTCGACTAGCGGGGGGTCCTACGAGCAGTACTTC	CASSSTSGGSYEQYF
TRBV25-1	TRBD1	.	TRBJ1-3	TGTGCCACTCTGGGGCCAGGGGGCTCTTGGGGAAACACCATATATTTT	CATLGPGGSWGNTIYF
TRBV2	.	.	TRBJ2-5	TGTGCCAGCAGTGGGACAGCACAAGAGACCCAGTACTTC	CASSGTAQETQYF
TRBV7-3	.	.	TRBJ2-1	TGTGCCAGCAGCTCCAGGTGGGATGAGCAGTTCTTC	CASSSRWDEQFF
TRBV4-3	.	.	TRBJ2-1	TGCGCCAGCAGCCAAGATCGGGCTAGCTCATCGTATGAGCAGTTCTTC	CASSQDRASSSYEQFF
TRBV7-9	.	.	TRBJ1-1	TGTTCCAGCAGCTCAACGGACAGATTGAACACTGAAGCTTTCTTT	CSSSSTDRLNTEAFF
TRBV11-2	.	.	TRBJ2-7	TGTGCCAGCAGCATCTATGAGGGCGGCTACGAGCAGTACTTC	CASSIYEGGYEQYF
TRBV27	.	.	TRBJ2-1	TGTGCCACGGGAGACTACAATGAGCAGTTCTTC	CATGDYNEQFF
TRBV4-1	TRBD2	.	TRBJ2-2	TGCGCCAGCAGTCTAGCGGGGAACACCGGGGAGCTGTTTTTT	CASSLAGNTGELFF
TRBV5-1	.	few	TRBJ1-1	TGCGCCAGCAGCATGGGACAGAACACTGAAGCTTTCTTT	CASSMGQNTEAFF
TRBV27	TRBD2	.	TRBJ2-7	TGTGCCAGCAGTCTGACTAGCGGGGGGAACGAGCAGTACTTC	CASSLTSGGNEQYF
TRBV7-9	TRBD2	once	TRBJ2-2	TGTGCCAGCAGCGGAAGCGGGAGGGAGCTCGGGGAGCTGTTTTTT	CASSGSGRELGELFF
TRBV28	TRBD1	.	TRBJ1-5	TGTGCCAGCAACCTCGTGGGACAGGTCAATCAGCCCCAGCATTTT	CASNLVGQVNQPQHF
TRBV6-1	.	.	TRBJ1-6	TGTGCCAGCCAGGGAAGTTATAATTCACCCCTCCACTTT	CASQGSYNSPLHF
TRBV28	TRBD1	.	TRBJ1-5	TGTGCCAGCAGCGCCGCAGGGGGAAACAATCAGCCCCAGCATTTT	CASSAAGGNNQPQHF
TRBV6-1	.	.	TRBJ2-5	TGTGCCAGCAGTGAATCCAAAGAGACCCAGTACTTC	CASSESKETQYF
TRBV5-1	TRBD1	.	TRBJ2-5	TGCGCCAGCACAATAAACAGGGGGCTGGGGGAGACCCAGTACTTC	CASTINRGLGETQYF